This T cell receptor (beta chain) came from a study of T cells in Graves' hyperthyroidism and ophthalmopathy. Regions amplified from RNA transcripts were the TCR beta CDR3 regions. Using the HTBI primer set, a first-round RT-PCR was run on the TCR CDR3. TCRdb redid the calling of the multiplex PCR reads with MiXCR, one entry per CDR3 protein. The sample holds approximately 700,000 distinct CDR3 sequences, about 45% seen once. General observations from the study: Researchers found most expanded thyroid clonotypes above 0.001 in blood as well.

Trimming took 8 bases from V and 11 from J; bases not matched to a gene: 8. The germline CDR1 and CDR2 sequences are SNHLY and FYNNEI. This CDR3 has 13 residues. Those patients with uncontrolled infection, other autoimmune disease, pregnancy or lactation were excluded. Note on this clonotype: Its target is not known.

Material: peripheral blood or thyroid tissue (not recorded which). This chain links TRBV2 with TRBJ1-5; 11 nucleotides line up with TRBD1. The clonotype originates from an adult man with Graves' disease, either hyperthyroidism or ophthalmopathy (not recorded which). CDR3 DNA sequence: TGTGCCAGCGGGGACAGGGGGACAGAGTCCCAGCATTTT. Its translation: CASGDRGTESQHF.